This TCR beta chain appears in the sequencing data of a study of shared clonotypes between healthy human individuals. The test was conducted at deep level. Produced via immunoSEQ multiplex PCR; TCRdb's table is partial and in-frame only. The table records about 490,000 clones, 76% of them present only once. The CDR3 sequence is 17 residues long. Germline V gene sequence: CDR1 KGHSH, CDR2 LQKENI. J lost 0 bases, V lost 4 bases, and 10 bases had no gene match. The TCR sequence derives from a woman aged 40-49 years in good health. Some clones in this sample may be carry-over from other donors' samples. The sequencing input was PBMCs. The chain joins TRBV18 to TRBJ1-2; 8 bases fit TRBD1. CDR3 DNA sequence: TGTGCCAGCTCACGGTCAGGGGGCGCTGAAGCTAACTATGGCTACACCTTC. It yields the protein CASSRSGGAEANYGYTF. Filled out from reference TRBV18 and TRBJ1-2, the complete variable domain reads NAGVMQNPRHLVRRRGQEARLRCSPMKGHSHVYWYRQLPEEGLKFMVYLQKENIIDESGMPKERFSAEFPKEGPSILRIQQVVRGDSAAYFCASSRSGGAEANYGYTFGSGTRLTVV.